This entry is about one TCR beta chain. The entry originates in a study of blood T cell repertoires in COVID-19. Study at large: T cells, B-cell-depleted T cells, or PBMCs provided the cDNA or gDNA that served as material.

The CDR3 is 15 amino acids. In terms of age and location, participants ranged from about 18 to 89 years and lived in fewer than 30 US areas. Clinical histories supplied by participants themselves formed the basis of cohort assignment. In Cohort 3, a recovered donor had either two negative PCRs, clearance, or symptom resolution. Assay used: immunoSEQ multiplex PCR; TCRdb lists only in-frame clones, some missing. Among 250,000 to 350,000 clones listed, 85% were seen once. The chain has TRBV21-1 and TRBJ1-1; the table's TRBD1 call for D was not verified on the DNA. TRBV21-1 is tagged as a pseudogene. The clonotype comes from a woman in her forties or fifties who had recovered from COVID-19. Sequenced: PBMCs or T cells enriched from blood (not recorded which). The chain's CDR3 is CANLGDSQMNTEAFF. DNA for the CDR3: TGTGCCAACCTAGGGGACAGTCAGATGAACACTGAAGCTTTCTTT.